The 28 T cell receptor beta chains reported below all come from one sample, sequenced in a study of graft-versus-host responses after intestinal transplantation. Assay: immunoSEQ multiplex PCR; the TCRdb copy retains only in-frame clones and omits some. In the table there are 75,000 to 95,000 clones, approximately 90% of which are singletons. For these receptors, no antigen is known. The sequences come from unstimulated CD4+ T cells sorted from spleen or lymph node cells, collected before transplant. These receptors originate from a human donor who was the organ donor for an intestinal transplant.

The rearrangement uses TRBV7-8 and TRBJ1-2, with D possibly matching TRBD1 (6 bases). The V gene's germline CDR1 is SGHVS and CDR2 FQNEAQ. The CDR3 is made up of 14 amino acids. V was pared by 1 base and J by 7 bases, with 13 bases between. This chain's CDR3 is CASSLVRAGAGYTF. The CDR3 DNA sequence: TGTGCCAGCAGCTTAGTACGGGCAGGGGCTGGCTACACCTTC.

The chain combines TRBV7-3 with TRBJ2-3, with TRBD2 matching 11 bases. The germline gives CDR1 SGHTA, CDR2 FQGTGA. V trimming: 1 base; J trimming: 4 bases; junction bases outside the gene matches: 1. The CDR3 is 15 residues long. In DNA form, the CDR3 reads TGTGCCAGCAGCTTAAAACTAGCGGGAGCAGATACGCAGTATTTT. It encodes CASSLKLAGADTQYF.

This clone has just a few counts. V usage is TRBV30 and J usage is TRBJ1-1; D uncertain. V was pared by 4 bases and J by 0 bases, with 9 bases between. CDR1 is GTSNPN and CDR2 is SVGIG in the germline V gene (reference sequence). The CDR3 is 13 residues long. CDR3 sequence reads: CAWNAEMNTEAFF. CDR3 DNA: TGTGCCTGGAACGCGGAAATGAACACTGAAGCTTTCTTT.

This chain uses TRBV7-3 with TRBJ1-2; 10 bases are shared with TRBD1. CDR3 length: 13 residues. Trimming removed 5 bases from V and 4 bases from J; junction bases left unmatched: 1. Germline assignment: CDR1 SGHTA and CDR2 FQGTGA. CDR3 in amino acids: CASSGQGGYGYTF. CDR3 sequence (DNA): TGTGCCAGCAGCGGACAGGGGGGCTATGGCTACACCTTC.

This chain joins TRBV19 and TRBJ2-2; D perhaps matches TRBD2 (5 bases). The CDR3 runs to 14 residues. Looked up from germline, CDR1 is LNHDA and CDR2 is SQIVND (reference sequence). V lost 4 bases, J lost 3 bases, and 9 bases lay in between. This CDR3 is CASSNGRHTGELFF. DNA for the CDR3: TGTGCCAGTAGTAATGGGAGACACACCGGGGAGCTGTTTTTT.

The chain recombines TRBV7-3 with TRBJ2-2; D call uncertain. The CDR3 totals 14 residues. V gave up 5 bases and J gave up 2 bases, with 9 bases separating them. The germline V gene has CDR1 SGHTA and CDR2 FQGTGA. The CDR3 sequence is CASSRSANTGELFF. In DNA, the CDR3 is TGTGCCAGCAGCCGAAGCGCAAACACCGGGGAGCTGTTTTTT.

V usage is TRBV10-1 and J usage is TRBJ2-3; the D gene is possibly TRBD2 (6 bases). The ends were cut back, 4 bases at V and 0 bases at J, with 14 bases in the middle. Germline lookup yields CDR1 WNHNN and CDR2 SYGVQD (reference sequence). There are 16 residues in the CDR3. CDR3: CASSVSGGLSTDTQYF. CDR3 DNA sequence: TGCGCCAGCAGTGTTTCCGGGGGACTTAGCACAGATACGCAGTATTTT.

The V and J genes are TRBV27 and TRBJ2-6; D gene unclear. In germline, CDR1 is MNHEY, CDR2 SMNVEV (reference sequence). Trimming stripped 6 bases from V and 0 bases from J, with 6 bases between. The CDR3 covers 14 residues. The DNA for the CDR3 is TGTGCCAGCAGGTCTAACTCTGGGGCCAACGTCCTGACTTTC. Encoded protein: CASRSNSGANVLTF. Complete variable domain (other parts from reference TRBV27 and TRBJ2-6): EAQVTQNPRYLITVTGKKLTVTCSQNMNHEYMSWYRQDPGLGLRQIYYSMNVEVTDKGDVPEGYKVSRKEKRNFPLILESPSPNQTSLYFCASRSNSGANVLTFGAGSRLTVL.

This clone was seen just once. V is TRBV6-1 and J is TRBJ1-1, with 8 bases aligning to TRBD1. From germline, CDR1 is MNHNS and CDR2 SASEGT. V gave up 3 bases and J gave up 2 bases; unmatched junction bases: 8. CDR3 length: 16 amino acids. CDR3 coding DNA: TGTGCCAGCAGTGACCCCTGGACAGGGCAAAACACTGAAGCTTTCTTT. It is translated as CASSDPWTGQNTEAFF.

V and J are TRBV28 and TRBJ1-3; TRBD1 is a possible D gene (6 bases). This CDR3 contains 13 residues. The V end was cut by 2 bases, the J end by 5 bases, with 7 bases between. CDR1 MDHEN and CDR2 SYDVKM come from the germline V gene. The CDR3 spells CASSLRDRNTIYF. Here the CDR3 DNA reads TGTGCCAGCAGTTTAAGGGACAGAAACACCATATATTTT.

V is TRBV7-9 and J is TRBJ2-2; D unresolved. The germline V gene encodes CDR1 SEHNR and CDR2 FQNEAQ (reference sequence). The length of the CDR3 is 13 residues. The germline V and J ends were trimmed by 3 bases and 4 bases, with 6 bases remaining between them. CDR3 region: CASSFPSTGELFF. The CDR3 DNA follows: TGTGCCAGCAGCTTCCCGAGCACCGGGGAGCTGTTTTTT. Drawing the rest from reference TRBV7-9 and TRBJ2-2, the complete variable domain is DTGVSQNPRHKITKRGQNVTFRCDPISEHNRLYWYRQTLGQGPEFLTYFQNEAQLEKSRLLSDRFSAERPKGSFSTLEIQRTEQGDSAMYLCASSFPSTGELFFGEGSRLTVL.

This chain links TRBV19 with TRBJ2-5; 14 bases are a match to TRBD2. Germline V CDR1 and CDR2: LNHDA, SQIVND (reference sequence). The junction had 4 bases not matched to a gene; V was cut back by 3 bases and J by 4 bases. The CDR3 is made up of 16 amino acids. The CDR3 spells CASSMGLAGVRETQYF. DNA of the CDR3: TGTGCCAGTAGTATGGGACTAGCGGGGGTACGAGAGACCCAGTACTTC. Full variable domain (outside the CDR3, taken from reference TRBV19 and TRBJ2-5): DGGITQSPKYLFRKEGQNVTLSCEQNLNHDAMYWYRQDPGQGLRLIYYSQIVNDFQKGDIAEGYSVSREKKESFPLTVTSAQKNPTAFYLCASSMGLAGVRETQYFGPGTRLLVL.

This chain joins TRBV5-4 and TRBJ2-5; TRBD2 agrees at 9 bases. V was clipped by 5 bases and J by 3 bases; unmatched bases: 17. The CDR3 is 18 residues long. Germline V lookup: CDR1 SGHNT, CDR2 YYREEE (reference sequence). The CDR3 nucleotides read TGTGCCAGCAGTCTCGGAGGGTATAACCCTAGCGGGAAAGAGACCCAGTACTTC. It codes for CASSLGGYNPSGKETQYF.

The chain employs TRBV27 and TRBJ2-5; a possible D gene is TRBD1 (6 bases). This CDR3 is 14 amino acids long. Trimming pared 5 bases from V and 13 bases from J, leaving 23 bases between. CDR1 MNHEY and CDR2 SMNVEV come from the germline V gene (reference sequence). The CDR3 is CASSLPIGQLVRYF. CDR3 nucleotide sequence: TGTGCCAGCAGTCTTCCCATAGGACAGCTGGTTCGGTACTTC.

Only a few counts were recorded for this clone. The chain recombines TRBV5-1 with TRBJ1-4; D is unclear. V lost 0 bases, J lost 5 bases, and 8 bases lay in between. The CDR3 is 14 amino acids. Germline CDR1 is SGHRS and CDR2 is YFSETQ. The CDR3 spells CASSLGPSNEKLFF. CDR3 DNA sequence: TGCGCCAGCAGCTTGGGTCCGTCCAATGAAAAACTGTTTTTT.

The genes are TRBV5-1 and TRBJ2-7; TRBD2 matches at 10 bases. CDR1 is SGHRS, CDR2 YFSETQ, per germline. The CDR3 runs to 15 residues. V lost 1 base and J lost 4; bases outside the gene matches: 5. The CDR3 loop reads CASSLKTSGFYEQYF. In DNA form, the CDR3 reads TGCGCCAGCAGCTTGAAGACTAGCGGGTTTTACGAGCAGTACTTC.

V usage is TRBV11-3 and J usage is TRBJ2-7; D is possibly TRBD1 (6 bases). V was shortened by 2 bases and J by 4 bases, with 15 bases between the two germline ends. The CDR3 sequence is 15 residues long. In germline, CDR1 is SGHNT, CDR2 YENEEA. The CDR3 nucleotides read TGTGCCAGCAGCTTAAATTCGGGGACATTATACGAGCAGTACTTC. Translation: CASSLNSGTLYEQYF.

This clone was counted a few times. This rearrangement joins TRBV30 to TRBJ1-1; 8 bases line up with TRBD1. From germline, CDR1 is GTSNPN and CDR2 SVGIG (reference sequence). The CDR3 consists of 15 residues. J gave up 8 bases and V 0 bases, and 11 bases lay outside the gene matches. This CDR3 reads CAWSVDRGLPREAFF. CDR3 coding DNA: TGTGCCTGGAGTGTTGACAGGGGCCTCCCCAGGGAAGCTTTCTTT.

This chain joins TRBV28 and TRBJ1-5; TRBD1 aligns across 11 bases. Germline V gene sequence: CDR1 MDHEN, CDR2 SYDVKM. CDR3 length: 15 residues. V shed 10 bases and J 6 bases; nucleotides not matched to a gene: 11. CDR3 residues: CATNTGTGGAQPQHF. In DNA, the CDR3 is TGTGCCACAAACACCGGGACAGGGGGGGCTCAGCCCCAGCATTTT.

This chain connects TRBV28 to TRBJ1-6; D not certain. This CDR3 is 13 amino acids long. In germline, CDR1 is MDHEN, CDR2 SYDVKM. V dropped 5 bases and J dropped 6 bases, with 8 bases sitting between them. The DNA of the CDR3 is TGTGCCAGCAGTCCCCTACCTAATTCACCCCTCCACTTT. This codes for CASSPLPNSPLHF.

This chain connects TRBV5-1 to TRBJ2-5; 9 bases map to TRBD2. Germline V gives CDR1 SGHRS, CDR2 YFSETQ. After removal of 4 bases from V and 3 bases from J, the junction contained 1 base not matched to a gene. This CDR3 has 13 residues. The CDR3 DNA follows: TGCGCCAGCAGCCGCGGGGGGGAAGAGACCCAGTACTTC. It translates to CASSRGGEETQYF. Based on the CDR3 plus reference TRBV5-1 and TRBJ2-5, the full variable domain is KAGVTQTPRYLIKTRGQQVTLSCSPISGHRSVSWYQQTPGQGLQFLFEYFSETQRNKGNFPGRFSGRQFSNSRSEMNVSTLELGDSALYLCASSRGGEETQYFGPGTRLLVL.

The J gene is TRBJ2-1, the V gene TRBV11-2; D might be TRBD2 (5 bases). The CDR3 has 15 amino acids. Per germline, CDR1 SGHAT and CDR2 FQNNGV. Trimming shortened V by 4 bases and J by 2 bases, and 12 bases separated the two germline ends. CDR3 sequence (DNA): TGTGCCAGCAGCTCAGATTACGGGGCCTACAATGAGCAGTTCTTC. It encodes CASSSDYGAYNEQFF. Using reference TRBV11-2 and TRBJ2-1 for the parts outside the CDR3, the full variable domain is EAGVAQSPRYKIIEKRQSVAFWCNPISGHATLYWYQQILGQGPKLLIQFQNNGVVDDSQLPKDRFSAERLKGVDSTLKIQPAKLEDSAVYLCASSSDYGAYNEQFFGPGTRLTVL.

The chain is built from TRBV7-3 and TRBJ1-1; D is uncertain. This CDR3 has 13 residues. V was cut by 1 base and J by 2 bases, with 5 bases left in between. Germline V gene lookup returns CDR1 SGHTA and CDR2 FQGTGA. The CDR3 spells CASSLKANTEAFF. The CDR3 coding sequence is TGTGCCAGCAGCTTAAAAGCCAACACTGAAGCTTTCTTT.

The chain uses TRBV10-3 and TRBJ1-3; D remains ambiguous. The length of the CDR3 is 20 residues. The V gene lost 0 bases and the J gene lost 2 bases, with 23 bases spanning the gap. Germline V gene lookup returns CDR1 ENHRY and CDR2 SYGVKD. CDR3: CAISESFGVWVPKTGNTIYF. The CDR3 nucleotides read TGTGCCATCAGTGAGTCTTTCGGGGTATGGGTCCCAAAGACTGGAAACACCATATATTTT.

The CDR3 DNA is TGCGCCAGCAGCAGCAGACAGGTTTTCCCCTACACAGATACGCAGTATTTT. It specifies CASSSRQVFPYTDTQYF. The rearrangement joins TRBV5-1 to TRBJ2-3; possible D gene TRBD1, 6 bases. V lost 4 bases and J lost 2, with 20 bases in between. Germline CDR1 is SGHRS and CDR2 is YFSETQ. The CDR3 runs to 17 residues.

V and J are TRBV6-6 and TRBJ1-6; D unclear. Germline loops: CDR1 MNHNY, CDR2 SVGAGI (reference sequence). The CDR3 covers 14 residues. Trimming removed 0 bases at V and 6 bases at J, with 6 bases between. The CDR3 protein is CASSYSSGNSPLHF. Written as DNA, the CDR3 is TGTGCCAGCAGTTACTCTAGCGGTAATTCACCCCTCCACTTT.

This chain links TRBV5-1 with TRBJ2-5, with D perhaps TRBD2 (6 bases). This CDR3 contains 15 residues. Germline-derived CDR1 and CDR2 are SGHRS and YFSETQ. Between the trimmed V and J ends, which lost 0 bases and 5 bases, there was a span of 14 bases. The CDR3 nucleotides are TGCGCCAGCAGCTTGGGGCTCTTGGGGAGGGAGACCCAGTACTTC. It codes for CASSLGLLGRETQYF.

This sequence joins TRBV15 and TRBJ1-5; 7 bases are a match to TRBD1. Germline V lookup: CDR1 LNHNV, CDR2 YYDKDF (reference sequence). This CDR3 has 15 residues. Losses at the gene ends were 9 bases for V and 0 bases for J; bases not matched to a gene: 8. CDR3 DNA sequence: TGTGCCACTGATCCCGGGACAGTTAGCAATCAGCCCCAGCATTTT. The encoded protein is CATDPGTVSNQPQHF.